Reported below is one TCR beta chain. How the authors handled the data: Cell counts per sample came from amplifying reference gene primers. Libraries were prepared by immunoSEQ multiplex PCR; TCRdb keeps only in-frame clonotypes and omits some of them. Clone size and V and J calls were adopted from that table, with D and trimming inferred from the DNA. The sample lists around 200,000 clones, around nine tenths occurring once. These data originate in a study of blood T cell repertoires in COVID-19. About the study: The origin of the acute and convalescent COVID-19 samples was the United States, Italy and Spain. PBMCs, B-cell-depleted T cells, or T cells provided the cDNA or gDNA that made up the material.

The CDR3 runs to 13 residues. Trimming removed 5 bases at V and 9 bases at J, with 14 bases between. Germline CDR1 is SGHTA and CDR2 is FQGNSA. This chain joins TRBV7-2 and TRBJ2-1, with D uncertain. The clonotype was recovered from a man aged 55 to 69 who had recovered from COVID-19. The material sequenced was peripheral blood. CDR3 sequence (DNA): TGTGCCAGCAGCCAAGCGCAGCCGACTGAGCAGTTCTTC. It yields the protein CASSQAQPTEQFF.